Listed below are T cell receptor beta chains from one sample, sequenced in a study of T cells in Graves' hyperthyroidism and ophthalmopathy. TCRdb ran MiXCR on the multiplex PCR reads and lists one entry per CDR3 protein. The sample has a few hundred thousand distinct CDR3 sequences, about 20% seen once; the top ten hold about 60%. The source material was blood. The source is a man aged 30-40 years with Graves' ophthalmopathy. The CDR3 runs from the conserved cysteine through the conserved F or W. Each record gives: CDR3 protein, CDR3 DNA, D gene, clone size, V gene, J gene. A D gene is named only where the DNA matches it firmly. Where a row states a size, it is once, few, many or the class of an expanded clone; other rows omit it.

CDR3aa: CASSEFSGTGGTNEQFF; CDR3nt: TGCGCCAGCAGTGAGTTTTCCGGGACAGGGGGTACCAATGAGCAGTTCTTC; d_gene: TRBD1; abundance: .; v_gene: TRBV10-1; j_gene: TRBJ2-1
CDR3aa: CAWSGAGGQPQHF; CDR3nt: TGTGCCTGGAGTGGGGCTGGGGGTCAGCCCCAGCATTTT; d_gene: .; abundance: many; v_gene: TRBV30; j_gene: TRBJ1-5
CDR3aa: CSVAVGTSRSGYTF; CDR3nt: TGCAGCGTTGCGGTCGGGACCTCGAGGAGTGGCTACACCTTC; d_gene: .; abundance: .; v_gene: TRBV29-1; j_gene: TRBJ1-2
CDR3aa: CASSLAPSGTTYNEQFF; CDR3nt: TGCGCCAGCAGCTTGGCCCCCAGCGGGACAACCTACAATGAGCAGTTCTTC; d_gene: .; abundance: many; v_gene: TRBV5-1; j_gene: TRBJ2-1
CDR3aa: CASSPRGGALKAQYF; CDR3nt: TGTGCCAGCAGCCCCCGCGGGGGGGCCCTCAAGGCCCAGTACTTC; d_gene: TRBD2; abundance: few; v_gene: TRBV7-9; j_gene: TRBJ2-5
CDR3aa: CASSKGVTEAFF; CDR3nt: TGTGCCAGCTCAAAGGGAGTAACTGAAGCTTTCTTT; d_gene: .; abundance: few; v_gene: TRBV18; j_gene: TRBJ1-1
CDR3aa: CASSSGGGLYEQYF; CDR3nt: TGTGCCAGCAGTTCCGGGGGGGGCCTCTACGAGCAGTACTTC; d_gene: TRBD2; abundance: .; v_gene: TRBV28; j_gene: TRBJ2-7
CDR3aa: CASSQVGAEGTDTQYF; CDR3nt: TGTGCCAGCAGCCAAGTTGGGGCGGAAGGCACAGATACGCAGTATTTT; d_gene: .; abundance: few; v_gene: TRBV4-2; j_gene: TRBJ2-3
CDR3aa: CAIRETGTNYGYTF; CDR3nt: TGTGCCATCAGAGAGACAGGGACTAACTATGGCTACACCTTC; d_gene: TRBD1; abundance: .; v_gene: TRBV10-3; j_gene: TRBJ1-2
CDR3aa: CASSLSGAATNEKLFF; CDR3nt: TGCGCCAGCAGCCTCTCGGGTGCTGCAACTAATGAAAAACTGTTTTTT; d_gene: .; abundance: many; v_gene: TRBV5-1; j_gene: TRBJ1-4
CDR3aa: CASSFGGQQETQYF; CDR3nt: TGTGCCAGCAGTTTCGGTGGACAGCAAGAGACCCAGTACTTC; d_gene: .; abundance: few; v_gene: TRBV28; j_gene: TRBJ2-5
CDR3aa: CASSYPGAGNTIYF; CDR3nt: TGTGCCAGCAGTTATCCTGGGGCGGGCAACACCATATATTTT; d_gene: .; abundance: .; v_gene: TRBV28; j_gene: TRBJ1-3